Listed here is a single T cell receptor beta chain. This sample is drawn from a study of blood T cell repertoires in COVID-19. The V gene end was trimmed by 5 bases and the J gene end by 7 bases; junction bases not matched to a gene: 10. The CDR3 is made up of 14 amino acids. Germline V gene sequence: CDR1 LGHNT, CDR2 FRNRAP. Profiled with immunoSEQ multiplex PCR; TCRdb holds only in-frame clones, not every one. The data contain around 120,000 clones, over 55% of them singletons. This receptor was obtained from a woman in her seventies with acute or convalescent COVID-19. Sequenced material: peripheral blood. V is TRBV12-5 and J is TRBJ1-1; 7 nucleotides align to TRBD1. The CDR3 is CASGGVTGLNEAFF. CDR3 sequence (DNA): TGTGCTAGTGGTGGGGTGACAGGGCTAAATGAAGCTTTCTTT.